The sequence of this TCR beta chain was determined in a study of fetal regulatory T cell absence and autoimmunity. Study background: IPEX patients had exocrine pancreas autoimmunity without clinical diabetes. Study outcomes and limitations: Cord blood and pancreas showed broadly similar TRB gene family usage. Oligoclonal TCR enrichment in pancreas over cord blood reached over 95-fold for some clones.

The CDR3 sequence is 14 residues long. The V and J ends lost 5 bases and 7 bases, in that order; junction bases with no gene match: 7. Looked up from germline, CDR1 is MGHRA and CDR2 is YSYEKL. The protocol was immunoSEQ multiplex PCR, while the TCRdb copy is restricted to in-frame clones and leaves out a portion. The sample shows 45,000 to 50,000 clones, roughly 80% of them seen only once. Regarding this clone: The antigen is unknown.

This sequence joins TRBV4-1 and TRBJ2-1, with 8 bases lining up with TRBD2. Sequencing was carried out using cord blood. This receptor was identified in a newborn boy with IPEX syndrome. In DNA form, the CDR3 reads TGCGCCAGCAGCGCTCCGGGACTAGGAAATGAGCAGTTCTTC. It encodes CASSAPGLGNEQFF.